This entry lists 22 T cell receptor beta chains sequenced from one sample in a study of OX40 agonist ivuxolimab in advanced cancers. Clones were sequenced by immunoSEQ multiplex PCR, and TCRdb holds only the in-frame ones, with some missing. The sample includes approximately 94,000 clones, more than 85% of them seen just once. The sequencing used CD4+ or CD8+ T cells sorted from blood, collected in a trial of the OX40 agonist ivuxolimab. The receptors here all came from an adult with an advanced solid tumor such as melanoma, head and neck, liver or kidney cancer.

The chain links TRBV13 to TRBJ2-1; 10 bases are a match to TRBD2. This CDR3 spans 18 amino acids. The germline V gene has CDR1 PRHDT and CDR2 FYEKMQ (reference sequence). The trim removed 5 bases at V and 5 bases at J, leaving 15 bases unmatched. The CDR3 is CASSPVAGGLLSDNEQFF. DNA for the CDR3: TGTGCCAGCAGCCCGGTAGCGGGGGGCCTCCTCAGCGACAATGAGCAGTTCTTC. Together with reference TRBV13 and TRBJ2-1, the CDR3 gives the full variable domain: AAGVIQSPRHLIKEKRETATLKCYPIPRHDTVYWYQQGPGQDPQFLISFYEKMQSDKGSIPDRFSAQQFSDYHSELNMSSLELGDSALYFCASSPVAGGLLSDNEQFFGPGTRLTVL.

The chain couples TRBV29-1 to TRBJ2-7; 11 bases are a match to TRBD2. This CDR3 contains 14 residues. Germline V CDR1 and CDR2: SQVTM, ANQGSEA. V shed 5 bases and J 3 bases; nucleotides not matched to a gene: 6. The CDR3: CSVTLAGGDYEQYF. The CDR3 DNA is TGCAGCGTTACGTTAGCGGGAGGGGACTACGAGCAGTACTTC.

J is TRBJ1-2 and V is TRBV25-1; no clear D. The CDR3 is 14 amino acids. Germline CDR1 is MGHDK and CDR2 is SYGVNS. Deletions cut 5 bases from V and 4 bases from J, with 14 bases between. CDR3 coding DNA: TGTGCCAGCAGTACCCACAGCTTCTCCTATGGCTACACCTTC. Protein sequence: CASSTHSFSYGYTF.

Only one count was recorded for this clone. V gene TRBV6-6 combines with J gene TRBJ1-5; 8 bases are shared with TRBD1. Germline V gene data show CDR1 as MNHNY and CDR2 as SVGAGI (reference sequence). CDR3 size: 14 residues. V lost 4 bases, J lost 6 bases, and 5 bases stayed unmatched. CDR3: CASSSGQGGQPQHF. CDR3 in DNA: TGTGCCAGCAGTTCCGGACAGGGAGGTCAGCCCCAGCATTTT.

The chain is built from TRBV9 and TRBJ1-1, with a tentative D call TRBD1 (5 bases). This CDR3 region has 15 residues. Germline CDR1 SGDLS, CDR2 YYNGEE. The V end was cut by 4 bases, the J end by 3 bases, with 16 bases between. CDR3 sequence (DNA): TGTGCCAGCAGCCCCGAGGACGGGGGACACACTGAAGCTTTCTTT. This sequence encodes CASSPEDGGHTEAFF.

The V call is TRBV7-9, the J call TRBJ2-1, with 8 bases that match TRBD1. Trimming took 5 bases from V and 2 from J; bases not matched to a gene: 5. The CDR3 has 15 residues. Germline assignment: CDR1 SEHNR and CDR2 FQNEAQ (reference sequence). The CDR3 here is CASSGGQGAYNEQFF. In DNA form, the CDR3 reads TGTGCCAGCAGCGGTGGACAGGGCGCCTACAATGAGCAGTTCTTC.

V usage is TRBV9 and J usage is TRBJ2-7; D is undetermined. The V and J ends lost 4 bases and 0 bases respectively, with 17 bases between them. The CDR3 totals 16 residues. Germline V lookup: CDR1 SGDLS, CDR2 YYNGEE. CDR3 protein: CASSPSGGLSSYEQYF. The CDR3 DNA sequence: TGTGCCAGCAGCCCCTCGGGCGGATTAAGCTCCTACGAGCAGTACTTC.

Only one count was recorded for this clone. The rearrangement links TRBV5-4 to TRBJ1-1; weak D call: TRBD1 (6 bases). With 2 bases removed from V and 4 bases from J, the gap between germline ends came to 12 bases. CDR1 and CDR2 (germline): SGHNT, YYREEE (reference sequence). The CDR3 loop spans 14 amino acids. This CDR3 is CASSFGGPGTEAFF. DNA of the CDR3: TGTGCCAGCAGCTTCGGGGGGCCTGGCACTGAAGCTTTCTTT.

V is TRBV4-2 and J is TRBJ2-5; a weak D match, TRBD2 (6 bases). With 4 bases removed from V and 4 bases from J, the gap between germline ends came to 7 bases. CDR1 LGHNA and CDR2 YNFKEQ come from the germline V gene. The CDR3 has 12 residues. CDR3 protein: CASSRAGETQYF. CDR3 bases: TGTGCCAGCAGCCGAGCGGGAGAGACCCAGTACTTC.

The chain carries TRBV7-6 and TRBJ2-3; D perhaps matches TRBD2 (5 bases). V was clipped by 5 bases and J by 3 bases, with 15 bases between them. The CDR3 contains 15 residues. Germline-derived CDR1 and CDR2 are SGHVS and FNYEAQ. CDR3 protein: CASSPGTGLTDTQYF. The CDR3 DNA reads TGTGCCAGCAGCCCAGGAACGGGGTTGACAGATACGCAGTATTTT.

This clone was found once. The rearrangement links TRBV27 to TRBJ2-7; 8 nucleotides line up with TRBD1. Germline lookup yields CDR1 MNHEY and CDR2 SMNVEV (reference sequence). Trimming took 8 bases from V and 2 from J; bases not matched to a gene: 8. The CDR3 length is 14 residues. CDR3 sequence: CASGRQGWTYEQYF. CDR3 bases: TGTGCCAGCGGAAGACAGGGGTGGACCTACGAGCAGTACTTC.

This chain uses TRBV5-6 with TRBJ1-1; no firm D call. Germline CDR1 is SGHDT and CDR2 is YYEEEE. V was clipped by 6 bases and J by 1 base, with 19 bases between them. This CDR3 is built from 16 residues. CDR3 DNA: TGTGCCAGCACCCTTACAGTCCGGGTCCCGAACACTGAAGCTTTCTTT. Protein sequence: CASTLTVRVPNTEAFF.

This clone was recorded only once. The J gene is TRBJ2-5, the V gene TRBV13; 9 positions match TRBD1. Germline-derived CDR1 and CDR2 are PRHDT and FYEKMQ (reference sequence). V lost 0 bases and J lost 4; bases outside the gene matches: 9. The CDR3 spans 17 residues. The CDR3 loop is CASSLGATGQGSETQYF. The CDR3 DNA reads TGTGCCAGCAGCTTAGGGGCTACGGGACAGGGTTCAGAGACCCAGTACTTC.

This rearrangement joins TRBV13 to TRBJ1-5, with 7 nucleotides matching TRBD1. The CDR3 runs 13 residues. V trimming: 5 bases; J trimming: 4 bases; junction bases outside the gene matches: 2. CDR1 and CDR2 from the germline V gene are PRHDT and FYEKMQ (reference sequence). The CDR3 reads CASSQGGNQPQHF. The DNA for the CDR3 is TGTGCCAGCAGCCAGGGGGGTAATCAGCCCCAGCATTTT.

The chain uses TRBV6-1 and TRBJ2-7, with a tentative D call TRBD1 (6 bases). The CDR3 extends over 15 amino acids. From germline, CDR1 is MNHNS and CDR2 SASEGT. V shed 6 bases and J shed 2 bases, with 17 bases lying between them. The CDR3 DNA is TGTGCCAGCAGGCCCTGGGACCAGGGGACCTACGAGCAGTACTTC. Translation: CASRPWDQGTYEQYF.

In DNA, the CDR3 is TGTGCCAGCAGTCCCTCGGGGGGCACAGATACGCAGTATTTT. Translated, it gives CASSPSGGTDTQYF. The V and J genes are TRBV28 and TRBJ2-3; tentatively, D is TRBD2 (6 bases). Germline-derived CDR1 and CDR2 are MDHEN and SYDVKM. CDR3 length: 14 residues. The germline V and J ends were trimmed by 5 bases and 1 base, with 10 bases remaining between them.

This sequence joins TRBV27 and TRBJ2-4; 7 nucleotides align to TRBD2. Germline CDR1 MNHEY, CDR2 SMNVEV (reference sequence). V was clipped by 5 bases and J by 9 bases; unmatched bases: 4. The CDR3 is 12 residues long. CDR3: CASSPGGGIQYF. The CDR3 DNA reads as TGTGCCAGCAGTCCAGGCGGGGGCATTCAGTACTTC.

The chain carries TRBV4-1 and TRBJ2-2; 7 nucleotides align to TRBD2. Germline lookup yields CDR1 MGHRA and CDR2 YSYEKL. The CDR3 has 15 amino acids. With 2 bases clipped from V and 7 bases from J, the junction kept 7 bases outside the gene matches. The CDR3 DNA reads as TGCGCCAGCAGCCAATTCGGGGGGACTAACGGGGAGCTGTTTTTT. It is translated as CASSQFGGTNGELFF.

The rearrangement uses TRBV6-5 and TRBJ2-2; tentative D call: TRBD2 (6 bases). The CDR3 is 14 amino acids. The V and J ends lost 0 bases and 4 bases respectively, with 6 bases between them. Germline V gene sequence: CDR1 MNHEY, CDR2 SVGAGI. The CDR3: CASSYSLATGELFF. The CDR3 DNA follows: TGTGCCAGCAGTTACTCACTAGCCACCGGGGAGCTGTTTTTT.

V is TRBV5-6 and J is TRBJ1-1; D gene uncertain. CDR1 is SGHDT, CDR2 YYEEEE, per germline. Trimming stripped 2 bases from V and 7 bases from J, with 9 bases between. This CDR3 has 12 residues. CDR3: CASSFGDGEAFF. DNA of the CDR3: TGTGCCAGCAGCTTTGGGGATGGTGAAGCTTTCTTT.

In DNA form, the CDR3 reads TGTGCCAGCAATGAGGGTGGGAGGGAGTACTTC. The encoded protein is CASNEGGREYF. The J gene is TRBJ2-7, the V gene TRBV2; 7 positions match TRBD2. The germline V gene encodes CDR1 SNHLY and CDR2 FYNNEI. There are 11 residues in the CDR3. Trimming removed 7 bases from V and 11 bases from J; junction bases left unmatched: 8.

The chain recombines TRBV15 with TRBJ2-1; D is unresolved. The CDR3 sequence is 14 residues long. Looked up from germline, CDR1 is LNHNV and CDR2 is YYDKDF (reference sequence). With 0 bases removed from V and 6 bases from J, the gap between germline ends came to 9 bases. The CDR3 reads CATSRDPEGNEQFF. The CDR3 nucleotides read TGTGCCACCAGCAGAGATCCTGAAGGCAATGAGCAGTTCTTC.